The 5 T cell receptor beta chains reported below all come from one sample, sequenced in a study of blood T cell repertoires in COVID-19. The method was immunoSEQ multiplex PCR; TCRdb's version includes in-frame clones alone and lacks a portion of them. Here the sample spans around 190,000 clones, 65% to 90% being singletons. Sequences were obtained from peripheral blood. Every receptor here comes from a human donor in a cohort sampled during active COVID-19.

This CDR3 is CASSKTGTDKPEAFF. The CDR3 region has the DNA TGTGCCAGCAGTAAAACCGGGACAGACAAACCTGAAGCTTTCTTT. The rearrangement joins TRBV6-5 to TRBJ1-1, with 7 nucleotides matching TRBD1. Losses at the gene ends were 5 bases for V and 6 bases for J; bases not matched to a gene: 12. This CDR3 contains 15 residues. Germline assignment: CDR1 MNHEY and CDR2 SVGAGI.

J is TRBJ2-7 and V is TRBV2; 10 bases map to TRBD1. There are 15 residues in the CDR3. The V segment lost 6 bases and the J segment 1 base; nucleotides outside the gene matches: 6. The V gene's germline CDR1 is SNHLY and CDR2 FYNNEI. In DNA, the CDR3 is TGTGCCAGCAGCAGGGACAGGGGCTGGTCCTACGAGCAGTACTTC. Translating it yields CASSRDRGWSYEQYF.

The chain combines TRBV7-6 with TRBJ1-5; a weak D match, TRBD1 (6 bases). Germline V CDR1 and CDR2: SGHVS, FNYEAQ. Trimming pared 1 base from V and 3 bases from J, leaving 10 bases between. The CDR3 totals 15 residues. The CDR3 loop reads CASSLDTGFNQPQHF. DNA for the CDR3: TGTGCCAGCAGCTTAGATACAGGGTTCAATCAGCCCCAGCATTTT.

This clone showed up just once. The chain joins TRBV24-1 to TRBJ2-7; 10 positions match TRBD1. With V trimmed by 5 bases and J by 4 bases, 7 bases remained unmatched. This CDR3 is 15 amino acids long. Germline CDR1 is KGHDR and CDR2 is SFDVKD. CDR3 DNA sequence: TGTGCCACCAGTGCCTTGACAGGGGGCTGGTACGAGCAGTACTTC. This codes for CATSALTGGWYEQYF.

The V and J genes are TRBV7-9 and TRBJ2-2; D is uncertain. Between the trimmed V and J ends, which lost 0 bases and 4 bases, there was a span of 9 bases. Germline CDR1 and CDR2: SEHNR and FQNEAQ (reference sequence). CDR3 length: 15 residues. CDR3 in DNA: TGTGCCAGCAGCTTAGCGTACGGGTCCACCGGGGAGCTGTTTTTT. Its protein is CASSLAYGSTGELFF. Complete variable domain (other parts from reference TRBV7-9 and TRBJ2-2): DTGVSQNPRHKITKRGQNVTFRCDPISEHNRLYWYRQTLGQGPEFLTYFQNEAQLEKSRLLSDRFSAERPKGSFSTLEIQRTEQGDSAMYLCASSLAYGSTGELFFGEGSRLTVL.